This T cell receptor (beta chain) appears in the sequencing data of a study of graft-versus-host responses after intestinal transplantation. On the study more broadly: Induction using anti-thymocyte globulin, followed by tacrolimus and steroids for roughly 3 years, was given to all recipients. Notes on the study in general: Recipient marrow showed GvH clones, some seen first in ileum or blood.

With respect to this clone: The target antigen is unknown.

Measured with immunoSEQ multiplex PCR; TCRdb has only the in-frame clones, and not every one. The data hold under 100,000 clones, with around 83% observed a single time. This CDR3 region has 14 residues. Between the trimmed V and J ends, which lost 6 bases and 5 bases, there was a span of 14 bases. CDR1 MDHEN and CDR2 SYDVKM come from the germline V gene. This sample comprised unstimulated CD4+ T cells sorted from spleen or lymph node cells, obtained before intestinal transplant. This chain joins TRBV28 and TRBJ1-5; weak D call: TRBD1 (5 bases). The sequence came from a human donor who received an intestinal transplant. The CDR3 sequence is CASSPPGDHQPQHF. CDR3 in DNA: TGTGCCAGCAGCCCCCCGGGGGACCATCAGCCCCAGCATTTT.